A single sample gave rise to the 22 T cell receptor beta chains below, sequenced in a study of blood T cell repertoires in COVID-19. Only in-frame clones appear in the TCRdb table, and some are missing; sequencing was by immunoSEQ multiplex PCR. The top ten hold roughly 7.8% of the sample, which has a few hundred thousand clones, 75% to 85% seen once. Sample: peripheral blood. These receptors were obtained from a human donor in a cohort sampled during active COVID-19.

This sequence joins TRBV5-6 and TRBJ1-3, with TRBD1 matching over 9 bases. The V and J ends lost 4 bases and 7 bases, in that order; junction bases with no gene match: 6. CDR3 length: 14 residues. In germline, CDR1 is SGHDT, CDR2 YYEEEE. CDR3 in amino acids: CASSTRTGDNTIYF. The CDR3 DNA is TGTGCCAGCAGCACGCGGACAGGGGACAACACCATATATTTT.

This clone is a singleton in its sample. The chain couples TRBV7-2 to TRBJ1-1; D not resolved. Germline CDR1 SGHTA, CDR2 FQGNSA. This CDR3 is 15 amino acids long. Between the trimmed V and J ends, which lost 2 bases and 0 bases, there was a span of 10 bases. DNA for the CDR3: TGTGCCAGCAGCTTAAGGGAGGGTATGAACACTGAAGCTTTCTTT. Its protein is CASSLREGMNTEAFF.

The rearrangement links TRBV18 to TRBJ1-1; 9 bases match TRBD1. CDR3 size: 14 residues. Germline CDR1 KGHSH, CDR2 LQKENI. V dropped 6 bases and J dropped 1; count of bases not matched to a gene: 3. Written as DNA, the CDR3 is TGTGCCAGCTCTATGGACAGGGGGAACACTGAAGCTTTCTTT. Translated, it gives CASSMDRGNTEAFF.

V and J are TRBV25-1 and TRBJ1-2; 8 bases map to TRBD1. The CDR3 loop spans 16 amino acids. The germline gives CDR1 MGHDK, CDR2 SYGVNS. Trimming took 3 bases from V and 4 from J; bases not matched to a gene: 10. CDR3 DNA sequence: TGTGCCAGCAGTGAGCCCGGGACAGGACCCATCTATGGCTACACCTTC. Translated, it gives CASSEPGTGPIYGYTF.

The chain recombines TRBV6-5 with TRBJ2-2, with a tentative D call TRBD2 (6 bases). Trimming took off 8 bases at V and 6 bases at J, with 19 bases between the two ends. The germline V gene has CDR1 MNHEY and CDR2 SVGAGI. The CDR3 contains 15 residues. The CDR3 region is CASSVVGGKAGELFF. The CDR3 DNA follows: TGTGCCAGCTCAGTAGTTGGCGGGAAGGCCGGGGAGCTGTTTTTT.

The V gene is TRBV5-1, the J gene TRBJ1-2; 7 nucleotides align to TRBD1. The CDR3 is made up of 12 amino acids. Germline CDR1 SGHRS, CDR2 YFSETQ. The ends lost 5 bases at V and 8 bases at J; junction bases unmatched: 6. CDR3 protein: CASSTGEGGYTF. DNA of the CDR3: TGCGCCAGCAGTACAGGGGAAGGAGGCTACACCTTC.

CDR3 region: CATSDHTGTEVDYGYTF. The CDR3 DNA reads TGTGCCACCAGTGACCATACCGGGACAGAGGTCGACTATGGCTACACCTTC. V usage is TRBV24-1 and J usage is TRBJ1-2; the match to TRBD1 covers 7 bases. The CDR3 is made up of 17 amino acids. Germline V gene lookup returns CDR1 KGHDR and CDR2 SFDVKD. V was pared by 4 bases and J by 3 bases, with 13 bases of the junction left unmatched.

This chain uses TRBV20-1 with TRBJ1-2, with D unclear. With 3 bases removed from V and 5 bases from J, the gap between germline ends came to 22 bases. Germline assignment: CDR1 DFQATT and CDR2 SNEGSKA (reference sequence). This CDR3 comprises 16 residues. CDR3 residues: CSASTGRVALSYGYTF. Here the CDR3 DNA reads TGCAGTGCTAGTACGGGAAGGGTAGCACTTTCTTATGGCTACACCTTC.

As for this clone: The same CDR3 is also encoded by other DNA sequences in this sample. Here the CDR3 reads CASSAGGGDTQYF. CDR3 nucleotides: TGTGCCTCCAGTGCGGGGGGCGGAGATACGCAGTATTTT. V gene TRBV9 combines with J gene TRBJ2-3; 8 bases align to TRBD2. This CDR3 has 13 residues. Germline values: CDR1 SGDLS, CDR2 YYNGEE. Germline trimming cut 10 bases from V and 5 bases from J; bases unmatched to any gene: 9.

The chain combines TRBV5-1 with TRBJ2-1; no firm D call. V lost 5 bases to trimming and J lost 1 base, with 13 bases between them. CDR1 and CDR2 (germline): SGHRS, YFSETQ. This CDR3 is built from 15 residues. CDR3 protein: CASSLDIQSYNEQFF. CDR3 coding DNA: TGCGCCAGCAGTCTCGACATCCAATCCTACAATGAGCAGTTCTTC. Combining the CDR3 with reference TRBV5-1 and TRBJ2-1 gives the whole variable domain KAGVTQTPRYLIKTRGQQVTLSCSPISGHRSVSWYQQTPGQGLQFLFEYFSETQRNKGNFPGRFSGRQFSNSRSEMNVSTLELGDSALYLCASSLDIQSYNEQFFGPGTRLTVL.

Comment on this clone: Germline is not matched at one junction end, which may reflect a read error. The chain carries TRBV19 and TRBJ2-1, with TRBD2 matching over 16 bases. Per the germline V gene, CDR1 is LNHDA and CDR2 is SQIVND (reference sequence). The CDR3 sequence is 13 residues long. The CDR3 sequence is CASSGTSGGAVVF. CDR3 coding DNA: TGTGCCAGCTCCGGGACTAGCGGGGGGGCGGTAGTCTTC.

The CDR3 nucleotides are TGTGCCAGCAGCCCGGCAGGGGGGAACACTGAAGCTTTCTTT. Translation: CASSPAGGNTEAFF. The chain carries TRBV5-4 and TRBJ1-1; TRBD1 agrees at 7 bases. The CDR3 consists of 14 residues. Germline V lookup: CDR1 SGHNT, CDR2 YYREEE (reference sequence). V lost 4 bases to trimming and J lost 1 base; unmatched junction nucleotides: 4. The full variable domain, rest sourced from reference TRBV5-4 and TRBJ1-1, is ETGVTQSPTHLIKTRGQQVTLRCSSQSGHNTVSWYQQALGQGPQFIFQYYREEENGRGNFPPRFSGLQFPNYSSELNVNALELDDSALYLCASSPAGGNTEAFFGQGTRLTVV.

The V gene is TRBV19, the J gene TRBJ2-1, with D perhaps TRBD1 (6 bases). Trimming left V 3 bases short and J 2 bases short, with 14 bases between. This CDR3 contains 16 residues. CDR1 LNHDA and CDR2 SQIVND come from the germline V gene (reference sequence). The CDR3 DNA sequence: TGTGCCAGTAGTATTAAGGGGGAGATTGCCTACAATGAGCAGTTCTTC. Its protein is CASSIKGEIAYNEQFF. Complete variable domain (other parts from reference TRBV19 and TRBJ2-1): DGGITQSPKYLFRKEGQNVTLSCEQNLNHDAMYWYRQDPGQGLRLIYYSQIVNDFQKGDIAEGYSVSREKKESFPLTVTSAQKNPTAFYLCASSIKGEIAYNEQFFGPGTRLTVL.

This sequence joins TRBV7-9 and TRBJ1-1; 8 bases fit TRBD1. The CDR3 length is 17 residues. Germline values: CDR1 SEHNR, CDR2 FQNEAQ (reference sequence). The trim removed 5 bases at V and 1 base at J, leaving 12 bases unmatched. The CDR3 spells CASSLGQGALWNTEAFF. DNA of the CDR3: TGTGCCAGCAGCCTAGGACAGGGAGCATTGTGGAACACTGAAGCTTTCTTT.

The chain uses TRBV5-6 and TRBJ2-4; weak D call: TRBD1 (6 bases). Trimming left V 4 bases short and J 3 bases short, with 14 bases between. CDR1 and CDR2 (germline): SGHDT, YYEEEE. This CDR3 contains 15 residues. CDR3 coding DNA: TGTGCCAGCAGCGCCCTCAGGGGTGGCAAAAACATTCAGTACTTC. Translating it yields CASSALRGGKNIQYF.

This clone has just a few counts. The chain joins TRBV6-5 to TRBJ1-5, with 7 bases matching TRBD1. This CDR3 comprises 13 residues. With V trimmed by 4 bases and J by 9 bases, 6 bases remained unmatched. Per the germline V gene, CDR1 is MNHEY and CDR2 is SVGAGI. CDR3 DNA: TGTGCCAGCAGTTCTGGACAGGCCACGCCCCAGCATTTT. Its translation is CASSSGQATPQHF.

This clone was counted a single time. The J gene is TRBJ1-1, the V gene TRBV5-1; TRBD1 might be the D (6 bases). Trimming left V 4 bases short and J 4 bases short, with 17 bases between. This CDR3 comprises 15 residues. Germline values: CDR1 SGHRS, CDR2 YFSETQ. The CDR3 region has the DNA TGCGCCAGCAGCATACGACAGGAGACGACCACTGAAGCTTTCTTT. Translation: CASSIRQETTTEAFF. Variable domain in full (rest from reference TRBV5-1 and TRBJ1-1): KAGVTQTPRYLIKTRGQQVTLSCSPISGHRSVSWYQQTPGQGLQFLFEYFSETQRNKGNFPGRFSGRQFSNSRSEMNVSTLELGDSALYLCASSIRQETTTEAFFGQGTRLTVV.

V and J are TRBV18 and TRBJ1-4, with D hard to call. The CDR3 is 13 residues long. Germline values: CDR1 KGHSH, CDR2 LQKENI. The V end lost 2 bases, the J end lost 11 bases, and 12 bases lay between the germline ends. The DNA of the CDR3 is TGTGCCAGCTCACCAATGCCTGCCGGGAAACTGTTTTTT. Translated: CASSPMPAGKLFF.

The chain combines TRBV30 with TRBJ1-3; D remains unclear. This CDR3 has 15 amino acids. Germline lookup yields CDR1 GTSNPN and CDR2 SVGIG (reference sequence). V was trimmed by 1 base and J by 2 bases, leaving 12 bases between them. CDR3 amino acids: CAWSEPMSAGNTIYF. The DNA for the CDR3 is TGTGCCTGGAGTGAGCCCATGAGTGCTGGAAACACCATATATTTT.

This chain connects TRBV4-1 to TRBJ1-2, with 8 bases that match TRBD1. V was clipped by 1 base and J by 3 bases; unmatched bases: 4. The CDR3 spans 15 residues. Per germline, CDR1 MGHRA and CDR2 YSYEKL. CDR3 DNA: TGCGCCAGCAGCCAAGGTCAGGGGGCGGACTATGGCTACACCTTC. Residues: CASSQGQGADYGYTF.

The chain carries TRBV5-1 and TRBJ2-2; tentative D call: TRBD2 (5 bases). The CDR3 has 16 amino acids. V shed 4 bases and J shed 1 base, with 14 bases lying between them. Germline lookup yields CDR1 SGHRS and CDR2 YFSETQ. The CDR3 bases are TGCGCCAGCAGCACCGCTTCGGGGAGGAACACCGGGGAGCTGTTTTTT. It translates to CASSTASGRNTGELFF.

The chain combines TRBV27 with TRBJ1-5; D might be TRBD1 (5 bases). The CDR3 consists of 13 residues. Germline lookup yields CDR1 MNHEY and CDR2 SMNVEV (reference sequence). Trimming shortened V by 6 bases and J by 4 bases, and 10 bases separated the two germline ends. CDR3 DNA sequence: TGTGCCAGCAGCCTCCAGGGAAATCAGCCCCAGCATTTT. Translating it yields CASSLQGNQPQHF.